This T cell receptor beta chain was obtained from a study of CD8 T cells in ankylosing spondylitis. J was trimmed by 4 bases and V by 5 bases; bases with no gene match: 8. CDR1 is SGHAT and CDR2 is FQNNGV in the germline V gene. The CDR3 loop spans 17 amino acids. Whole-study results and caveats: Clones linked to disease were reported to show significant enrichment in matched ankylosing spondylitis synovial fluid. Some of these motif variants have turned up before, in reports on reactive arthritis synovial fluid and blood. What appeared characteristic of ankylosing spondylitis blood was a TCR beta motif of eight highly homologous variants.

This clonotype was seen at least ten times. The antigen is unknown. Each TCR beta library was made by quantitative 5'-RACE that incorporated molecular barcodes. TCRdb re-called the 5' RACE reads through MiXCR, storing one row per CDR3 protein. The sample lists about 330,000 distinct CDR3 sequences, 6.5% to 10% seen once, with 13% to 15% in the top ten. J is TRBJ2-1 and V is TRBV11-2; 13 bases are a match to TRBD2. What was sequenced was blood, either unsorted or a sorted T cell fraction (not recorded which). The source is a male donor with ankylosing spondylitis. The CDR3 is CASSKLAGGPSYNEQFF. The CDR3 nucleotides read TGTGCCAGCAGCAAACTAGCGGGAGGGCCCTCATACAATGAGCAGTTCTTC. Using reference TRBV11-2 and TRBJ2-1 for the parts outside the CDR3, the full variable domain is EAGVAQSPRYKIIEKRQSVAFWCNPISGHATLYWYQQILGQGPKLLIQFQNNGVVDDSQLPKDRFSAERLKGVDSTLKIQPAKLEDSAVYLCASSKLAGGPSYNEQFFGPGTRLTVL.